Presented here are 19 T cell receptor beta chains from one specimen sequenced in a study of cytomegalovirus exposure and HLA in healthy donors. PCR was performed using 60 Vbeta and 13 Jbeta primers. The table came from immunoSEQ multiplex PCR; TCRdb's copy has only in-frame clones and leaves some out. The profile shows 150,000 or so clones, 60% to 85% of them singletons. Sequenced sample: PBMCs. The source is a middle-aged woman in good health and CMV-seronegative.

This clone occurred a few times. The genes are TRBV6-5 and TRBJ1-2, with D possibly being TRBD1 (6 bases). The V end was cut by 6 bases, the J end by 1 base, with 9 bases between. The CDR3 totals 13 residues. CDR1 is MNHEY and CDR2 is SVGAGI in the germline V gene. For the CDR3, the DNA is TGTGCCAGCAGAGACAGGCATAACTATGGCTACACCTTC. Amino acids: CASRDRHNYGYTF.

This chain connects TRBV5-1 to TRBJ2-5, with TRBD1 identical over 8 bases. J lost 5 bases, V lost 2 bases, and 11 bases had no gene match. This CDR3 has 16 residues. Germline V gives CDR1 SGHRS, CDR2 YFSETQ. CDR3 region: CASSLNPGGLRETQYF. CDR3 nucleotide sequence: TGCGCCAGCAGCTTAAATCCAGGGGGCCTTCGGGAGACCCAGTACTTC.

Here the CDR3 DNA reads TGCGCCAGCAGCTTGATCGGGAGGGCCCTCGTGAGCACAGATACGCAGTATTTT. Translation gives CASSLIGRALVSTDTQYF. V gene TRBV5-1 combines with J gene TRBJ2-3, with 8 bases that match TRBD2. V lost 1 base and J lost 0; bases outside the gene matches: 10. The germline gives CDR1 SGHRS, CDR2 YFSETQ. This CDR3 spans 18 amino acids.

A word on this clone: Likely a read error: the CDR3 ends without its conserved phenylalanine or tryptophan. This chain connects TRBV28 to TRBJ1-1, with D hard to call. V was clipped by 7 bases and J by 1 base, with 4 bases between them. The CDR3 loop spans 11 amino acids. CDR1 is MDHEN, CDR2 SYDVKM, per germline. Written as DNA, the CDR3 is TGTGCCAGCACGGGGAACACTGAAGCTTTCCTT. Its translation is CASTGNTEAFL.

The chain couples TRBV19 to TRBJ1-2, with 10 bases matching TRBD1. The V and J ends lost 7 bases and 7 bases, in that order; junction bases with no gene match: 9. The CDR3 consists of 14 residues. The germline CDR1 and CDR2 sequences are LNHDA and SQIVND (reference sequence). The CDR3 reads CASTRDRGTFGYTF. The CDR3 DNA follows: TGTGCCAGTACCCGGGACAGGGGTACGTTTGGCTACACCTTC.

The gene calls are TRBV6-1 and TRBJ2-7; D possibly corresponds to TRBD2 (7 bases). In germline, CDR1 is MNHNS, CDR2 SASEGT. This CDR3 contains 15 residues. V shed 6 bases and J shed 5 bases, with 20 bases lying between them. The CDR3 protein is CASRVPAGARDEQYF. The CDR3, as DNA: TGTGCCAGCAGAGTACCCGCGGGGGCCCGAGACGAGCAGTACTTC.

V gene TRBV27 combines with J gene TRBJ2-1, with D maybe TRBD2 (5 bases). The CDR3 is 16 residues long. Germline lookup yields CDR1 MNHEY and CDR2 SMNVEV (reference sequence). V dropped 4 bases and J dropped 4 bases, with 17 bases sitting between them. DNA for the CDR3: TGTGCCAGCAGTTCCGCCCCGGGGTATGGGTACAATGAGCAGTTCTTC. Translation gives CASSSAPGYGYNEQFF.

This rearrangement joins TRBV6-5 to TRBJ1-5; D is unresolved. Per the germline V gene, CDR1 is MNHEY and CDR2 is SVGAGI. The CDR3 has 12 amino acids. V was pared by 10 bases and J by 2 bases, with 9 bases between. CDR3 nucleotides: TGTGCCATACAGAGCTGCAATCAGCCCCAGCATTTT. Protein product: CAIQSCNQPQHF.

The V call is TRBV6-1, the J call TRBJ1-6, with TRBD1 matching 8 bases. V dropped 6 bases and J dropped 8; count of bases not matched to a gene: 9. Germline V gives CDR1 MNHNS, CDR2 SASEGT. This CDR3 is 15 amino acids long. CDR3: CASSALTGVDSPLHF. Written as DNA, the CDR3 is TGTGCCAGCAGCGCCCTGACAGGGGTAGATTCACCCCTCCACTTT.

This clone has just a few counts. CDR3 nucleotides: TGCGCCAGCAGCCAAGGAACCCGGGGGGGAGAGACCCAGTACTTC. Residues: CASSQGTRGGETQYF. The chain recombines TRBV4-1 with TRBJ2-5; 8 bases match TRBD2. The CDR3 loop spans 15 amino acids. Trimming at V came to 1 base and at J to 4 bases, leaving 5 bases not matched to a gene. Germline loops: CDR1 MGHRA, CDR2 YSYEKL.

The chain is built from TRBV6-5 and TRBJ1-6; D unclear. V was pared by 8 bases and J by 7 bases, with 12 bases between. This CDR3 is built from 13 residues. The germline V gene has CDR1 MNHEY and CDR2 SVGAGI. CDR3 coding DNA: TGTGCCAGCCGTCCGCTGGGCAATTCACCCCTCCACTTT. Translation gives CASRPLGNSPLHF.

In this sample, this clone turned up once. V usage is TRBV27 and J usage is TRBJ1-4, with no clear D. V was trimmed by 8 bases and J by 7 bases, leaving 8 bases between them. The germline V gene encodes CDR1 MNHEY and CDR2 SMNVEV (reference sequence). The CDR3 is made up of 11 amino acids. The CDR3 sequence: CASGRGEKLFF. The CDR3 nucleotides are TGTGCCAGCGGACGGGGTGAAAAACTGTTTTTT.

The chain links TRBV5-1 to TRBJ2-1; 7 bases are a match to TRBD2. CDR3 length: 15 amino acids. V was pared by 4 bases and J by 0 bases, with 4 bases of the junction left unmatched. Germline lookup yields CDR1 SGHRS and CDR2 YFSETQ. The CDR3, as DNA: TGCGCCAGCAGCCAACCGGGAGGCTCCTACAATGAGCAGTTCTTC. Amino acids: CASSQPGGSYNEQFF.

A few counts support this clone. The V call is TRBV5-1, the J call TRBJ2-2, with D tentatively TRBD1 (6 bases). From germline, CDR1 is SGHRS and CDR2 YFSETQ. V was clipped by 1 base and J by 6 bases, with 19 bases between them. This CDR3 has 17 residues. CDR3 DNA: TGCGCCAGCAGCTTGAGAATAGTTACAGGGTTGGCCGGGGAGCTGTTTTTT. Protein product: CASSLRIVTGLAGELFF. The complete variable domain, with remaining parts taken from reference TRBV5-1 and TRBJ2-2, reads KAGVTQTPRYLIKTRGQQVTLSCSPISGHRSVSWYQQTPGQGLQFLFEYFSETQRNKGNFPGRFSGRQFSNSRSEMNVSTLELGDSALYLCASSLRIVTGLAGELFFGEGSRLTVL.

The V and J genes are TRBV4-1 and TRBJ1-6; D is perhaps TRBD1 (5 bases). Trimming took off 1 base at V and 9 bases at J, with 10 bases between the two ends. The length of the CDR3 is 14 residues. Germline V gene lookup returns CDR1 MGHRA and CDR2 YSYEKL. CDR3: CASSQVGTGSPLHF. In nucleotides, the CDR3 is TGCGCCAGCAGCCAAGTCGGGACTGGTTCACCCCTCCACTTT.

This clone was recorded a few times. This sequence joins TRBV19 and TRBJ1-6; D gene unclear. The germline V gene has CDR1 LNHDA and CDR2 SQIVND (reference sequence). The CDR3 has 12 residues. Deletions cut 2 bases from V and 13 bases from J, with 9 bases between. CDR3 nucleotide sequence: TGTGCCAGTAGTATATTCACGGGTCCCCTCCACTTT. This encodes CASSIFTGPLHF. The whole variable domain, remainder taken from reference TRBV19 and TRBJ1-6, is DGGITQSPKYLFRKEGQNVTLSCEQNLNHDAMYWYRQDPGQGLRLIYYSQIVNDFQKGDIAEGYSVSREKKESFPLTVTSAQKNPTAFYLCASSIFTGPLHFGNGTRLTVT.

The V gene is TRBV5-1, the J gene TRBJ2-1, with 8 bases fitting TRBD1. The V gene end was trimmed by 4 bases and the J gene end by 7 bases; junction bases not matched to a gene: 10. The CDR3 spans 15 residues. The germline gives CDR1 SGHRS, CDR2 YFSETQ. The CDR3 nucleotides are TGCGCCAGCAGCAGTCGGACAGGGTCGGGGAATGAGCAGTTCTTC. Translating gives CASSSRTGSGNEQFF.

This clone was observed once. The chain employs TRBV5-1 and TRBJ2-7; 7 bases align to TRBD1. With V trimmed by 3 bases and J by 3 bases, 9 bases remained unmatched. The germline V gene encodes CDR1 SGHRS and CDR2 YFSETQ. The CDR3 spans 15 residues. For the CDR3, the DNA is TGCGCCAGCAGCTCCGCCCCGGGACAGTACTACGAGCAGTACTTC. Translated: CASSSAPGQYYEQYF.

The chain combines TRBV6-6 with TRBJ2-1; 10 nucleotides line up with TRBD1. The germline gives CDR1 MNHNY, CDR2 SVGAGI (reference sequence). The CDR3 length is 16 residues. V gave up 6 bases and J gave up 6 bases; unmatched junction bases: 11. CDR3 DNA: TGTGCCAGCAGGAATAGACAGGGGGCTTGGGGCAATGAGCAGTTCTTC. Translation gives CASRNRQGAWGNEQFF.